Presented here are 12 T cell receptor beta chains from one specimen sequenced in a study of blood T cell repertoires in COVID-19 (dated by TCRdb to 2019 to 2021). Receptor amplification or capture employed the immunoSEQ multiplex PCR assay. TCRdb's version of the immuneACCESS table is confined to in-frame rearrangements and falls short of the full clone set. An unresolved V gene accounts for under half of the shortfall where checked; the remainder is of unknown origin. Counted in this sample were under 250,000 clones; about 82% of them appeared once. Jointly, the top ten make up roughly 12% of the sample. Sequenced material: peripheral blood. These receptor sequences come from a man at least 80 years old with acute or convalescent COVID-19.

Details on this clone: A junction end diverges from the germline sequence, so it may reflect a read error. The rearrangement links TRBV7-7 to TRBJ2-1; TRBD2 agrees at 11 bases. The CDR3 loop spans 18 amino acids. Looked up from germline, CDR1 is SSHAT and CDR2 is FNYEAQ (reference sequence). The CDR3 here is CASSSLAGGFSSYNEQFF. CDR3 DNA sequence: TGTGCTAGCAGCTCCCTAGCGGGGGGCTTTAGCTCCTACAATGAGCAGTTCTTC.

V usage is TRBV2 and J usage is TRBJ1-5; 10 bases fit TRBD1. CDR3 length: 17 residues. J was trimmed by 3 bases and V by 0 bases; bases with no gene match: 5. Germline CDR1 SNHLY, CDR2 FYNNEI. The CDR3 DNA reads as TGTGCCAGCAGTGAAGCAGGGGGGACAGGGGACAATCAGCCCCAGCATTTT. The encoded protein is CASSEAGGTGDNQPQHF. The complete variable domain, with remaining parts taken from reference TRBV2 and TRBJ1-5, reads EPEVTQTPSHQVTQMGQEVILRCVPISNHLYFYWYRQILGQKVEFLVSFYNNEISEKSEIFDDQFSVERPDGSNFTLKIRSTKLEDSAMYFCASSEAGGTGDNQPQHFGDGTRLSIL.

The CDR3 coding sequence is TGTGCCAGCAGTTTCACAGGGGCGGGGACTGAAGCTTTCTTT. This translates into CASSFTGAGTEAFF. The rearrangement joins TRBV2 to TRBJ1-1; 7 nucleotides match TRBD1. CDR3 length equals 14 residues. CDR1 is SNHLY and CDR2 is FYNNEI in the germline V gene. Trimming removed 5 bases from V and 5 bases from J; junction bases left unmatched: 8.

The chain employs TRBV24-1 and TRBJ1-5, with 8 bases identical to TRBD1. The V segment lost 7 bases and the J segment 7 bases; nucleotides outside the gene matches: 5. The CDR3 covers 13 residues. Germline V lookup: CDR1 KGHDR, CDR2 SFDVKD. Here the CDR3 reads CATSDRGEQPQHF. The DNA of the CDR3 is TGTGCCACCAGCGACAGGGGAGAGCAGCCCCAGCATTTT.

The gene calls are TRBV24-1 and TRBJ2-5; no definite D call. The CDR3 sequence is 11 residues long. The germline V gene encodes CDR1 KGHDR and CDR2 SFDVKD. Trimming left V 4 bases short and J 8 bases short, with 7 bases between. The CDR3 is CATSDLYTQYF. CDR3 in DNA: TGTGCCACCAGTGACCTTTATACCCAGTACTTC.

The chain couples TRBV28 to TRBJ1-2, with 12 bases identical to TRBD1. Germline V gene data show CDR1 as MDHEN and CDR2 as SYDVKM. Losses at the gene ends were 5 bases for V and 4 bases for J; bases not matched to a gene: 8. CDR3 size: 16 residues. In DNA, the CDR3 is TGTGCCAGCAGTGGCCGGGACAGGGGGCGCATCTATGGCTACACCTTC. Translated, it gives CASSGRDRGRIYGYTF.

The chain recombines TRBV6-1 with TRBJ2-5, with TRBD1 identical over 8 bases. The germline V gene encodes CDR1 MNHNS and CDR2 SASEGT. V gave up 2 bases and J gave up 1 base; unmatched junction bases: 6. The CDR3 extends over 16 amino acids. The CDR3 DNA follows: TGTGCCAGCAGTGAAATCAGGGGGCCTCTCCAAGAGACCCAGTACTTC. This translates into CASSEIRGPLQETQYF.

Here the CDR3 reads CASSLQALSYEQYF. The CDR3 region has the DNA TGCGCCAGCAGCTTACAGGCTCTATCCTACGAGCAGTACTTC. V is TRBV5-1 and J is TRBJ2-7; weak D call: TRBD1 (5 bases). The CDR3 totals 14 residues. V lost 2 bases, J lost 1 base, and 10 bases lay in between. Germline V gene sequence: CDR1 SGHRS, CDR2 YFSETQ. Supplemented by reference TRBV5-1 and TRBJ2-7, the full variable domain reads KAGVTQTPRYLIKTRGQQVTLSCSPISGHRSVSWYQQTPGQGLQFLFEYFSETQRNKGNFPGRFSGRQFSNSRSEMNVSTLELGDSALYLCASSLQALSYEQYFGPGTRLTVT.

The chain combines TRBV28 with TRBJ1-6; a weak D match, TRBD1 (5 bases). Germline V lookup: CDR1 MDHEN, CDR2 SYDVKM. V dropped 2 bases and J dropped 10 bases, with 12 bases sitting between them. The CDR3 extends over 14 amino acids. For the CDR3, the DNA is TGTGCCAGCAGTTTACAGGGAATTAACTCACCCCTCCACTTT. Protein sequence: CASSLQGINSPLHF.

The V call is TRBV5-4, the J call TRBJ2-7; TRBD2 is a possible D gene (5 bases). Germline CDR1 and CDR2: SGHNT and YYREEE (reference sequence). CDR3 length: 15 amino acids. V lost 0 bases and J 9 bases, leaving 19 bases between the germline ends. The DNA for the CDR3 is TGTGCCAGCAGCTTGGTTAGCTCGATATCGAGCGGGCAGTACTTC. Residues: CASSLVSSISSGQYF.

The table lists this clone with a count of one. The rearrangement links TRBV19 to TRBJ1-5; D remains ambiguous. Germline V gene data show CDR1 as LNHDA and CDR2 as SQIVND (reference sequence). The CDR3 is 15 residues long. Between the trimmed V and J ends, which lost 4 bases and 1 base, there was a span of 11 bases. CDR3 protein: CASSTEGGSNQPQHF. In nucleotides, the CDR3 is TGTGCCAGTAGTACGGAAGGAGGGAGCAATCAGCCCCAGCATTTT.

The rearrangement joins TRBV24-1 to TRBJ1-6; 7 bases fit TRBD1. Germline CDR1 reads KGHDR; CDR2 reads SFDVKD. Trimming removed 1 base from V and 10 bases from J; junction bases left unmatched: 6. This CDR3 has 15 amino acids. CDR3: CATSDLRQGGSPLHF. The CDR3 nucleotides read TGTGCCACCAGTGATTTACGACAGGGTGGCTCACCCCTCCACTTT.